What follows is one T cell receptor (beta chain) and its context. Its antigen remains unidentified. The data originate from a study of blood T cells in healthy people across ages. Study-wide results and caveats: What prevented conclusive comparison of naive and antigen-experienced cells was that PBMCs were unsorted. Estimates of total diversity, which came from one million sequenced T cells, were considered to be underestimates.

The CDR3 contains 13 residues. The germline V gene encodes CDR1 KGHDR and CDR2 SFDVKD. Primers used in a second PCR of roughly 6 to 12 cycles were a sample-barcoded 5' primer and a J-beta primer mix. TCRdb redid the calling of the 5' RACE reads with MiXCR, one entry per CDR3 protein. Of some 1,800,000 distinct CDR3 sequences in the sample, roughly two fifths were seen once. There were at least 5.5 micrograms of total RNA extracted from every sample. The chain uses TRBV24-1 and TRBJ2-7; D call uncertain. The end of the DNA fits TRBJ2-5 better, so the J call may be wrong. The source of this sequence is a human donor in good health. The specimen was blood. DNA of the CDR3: TGTGCCACCAGTGACCCTGACCGGGCGACCCAGTACTTC. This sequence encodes CATSDPDRATQYF.